The clone carrying this TCR beta chain was seen a few times. The antigen remains undetermined. The CDR3 is made up of 14 amino acids. CDR1 is PRHDT and CDR2 is FYEKMQ in the germline V gene (reference sequence). The germline V and J ends were trimmed by 6 bases and 4 bases, with 13 bases remaining between them. Those who donated were healthy HIV-negative adults, with no recent acute infections or vaccinations reported. The data originate from a study of shared clonotypes between healthy human individuals. Study-wide points: Naive subsets, compared against memory subsets, generally had larger estimated richness values.

Authors' processing steps: Owing to the provision of junction-only sequences devoid of quality scores by immunoSEQ, filtering differed. The method was immunoSEQ multiplex PCR; TCRdb's version includes in-frame clones alone and lacks a portion of them. The DNA gave D and trimming, while V, J and clone size come from that table. This sample has more than 2 million clones, with around 95% found just once. This rearrangement joins TRBV13 to TRBJ1-5; TRBD1 might be the D (6 bases). The sample consisted of naive CD4+ T cells sorted from blood. Stated subset: CD45RA+ positively selected. The source of this sequence is a man between 18 and 29 years old in good health. The CDR3 nucleotides are TGTGCCAGCAGGGAGAGGGGGGGAAATCAGCCCCAGCATTTT. Its protein product is CASRERGGNQPQHF.